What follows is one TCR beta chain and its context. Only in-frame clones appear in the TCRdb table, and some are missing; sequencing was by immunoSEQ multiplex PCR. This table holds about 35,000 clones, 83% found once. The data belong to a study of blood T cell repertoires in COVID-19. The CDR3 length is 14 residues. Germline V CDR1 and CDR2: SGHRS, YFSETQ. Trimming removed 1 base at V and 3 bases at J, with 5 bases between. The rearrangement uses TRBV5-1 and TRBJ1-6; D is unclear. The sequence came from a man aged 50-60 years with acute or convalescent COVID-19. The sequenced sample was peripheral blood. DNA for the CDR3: TGCGCCAGCAGCTTGAACGGCTATAATTCACCCCTCCACTTT. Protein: CASSLNGYNSPLHF.